The rows below give T cell receptor beta chains drawn from one sample of a study of T cell changes during pregnancy in multiple sclerosis. The protocol was immunoSEQ multiplex PCR, while the TCRdb copy is restricted to in-frame clones and leaves out a portion. This table has roughly 40,000 clones, about 92% appearing once. The source material was peripheral blood, sampled before pregnancy. All receptors come from a female donor with multiple sclerosis, enrolled in a pregnancy study. Both conserved end residues are part of each CDR3. A D gene is named only where the DNA matches it firmly. Clone size is stated in some rows and not others, as once, few, many or a class when expanded.

clone size | J gene | V gene | D gene | CDR3 length | CDR3 protein | CDR3 DNA
- | TRBJ2-7 | TRBV5-5 | - | 12 | CASSFPPGEQYF | TGTGCCAGCAGCTTTCCACCCGGCGAGCAGTACTTC
few | TRBJ2-1 | TRBV30 | TRBD2 | 14 | CAWSTSGLYNEQFF | TGTGCCTGGAGTACTAGCGGGCTATACAATGAGCAGTTCTTC
- | TRBJ2-3 | TRBV7-2 | - | 17 | CASSLSSSNGGTDTQYF | TGTGCCAGCAGCTTGTCATCTAGCAATGGCGGGACAGATACGCAGTATTTT
- | TRBJ2-6 | TRBV5-6 | - | 14 | CASSPGYGANVLTF | TGTGCCAGCAGCCCAGGGTATGGGGCCAACGTCCTGACTTTC
once | TRBJ2-5 | TRBV7-9 | TRBD1 | 17 | CASSHTGTGVLGETQYF | TGTGCCAGCAGCCATACCGGGACAGGGGTCCTCGGAGAGACCCAGTACTTC
- | TRBJ2-3 | TRBV4-3 | - | 15 | CASSHSGAGTDTQYF | TGCGCCAGCAGCCACTCGGGAGCCGGCACAGATACGCAGTATTTT
- | TRBJ1-1 | TRBV18 | TRBD1 | 17 | CASSPLRTGGENTEAFF | TGTGCCAGCTCACCACTACGGACAGGGGGCGAGAACACTGAAGCTTTCTTT
- | TRBJ2-2 | TRBV4-1 | TRBD1 | 15 | CASRNNRGPAGELFF | TGCGCCAGCAGAAATAACAGGGGGCCGGCCGGGGAGCTGTTTTTT
- | TRBJ2-7 | TRBV10-2 | - | 13 | CASSAQAPYEQYF | TGCGCCAGCAGTGCCCAGGCCCCCTACGAGCAGTACTTC
- | TRBJ2-7 | TRBV10-1 | TRBD2 | 15 | CASSESSGRAYEQYF | TGCGCCAGCAGTGAGTCAAGCGGGAGGGCCTACGAGCAGTACTTC
- | TRBJ2-3 | TRBV7-3 | TRBD2 | 17 | CASSLTPSGVRTDTQYF | TGTGCCAGCAGCTTAACTCCTAGCGGGGTAAGAACAGATACGCAGTATTTT
- | TRBJ1-5 | TRBV6-5 | - | 15 | CASSYSQRGGQPQHF | TGTGCCAGCAGTTACTCGCAAAGGGGAGGACAGCCCCAGCATTTT
- | TRBJ2-5 | TRBV7-9 | - | 15 | CASSLLSLRGETQYF | TGTGCCAGCAGCTTACTCTCCTTAAGGGGGGAGACCCAGTACTTC
- | TRBJ1-2 | TRBV19 | - | 15 | CASSIRGKANYGYTF | TGTGCCAGTAGTATACGAGGGAAAGCTAACTATGGCTACACCTTC
- | TRBJ2-3 | TRBV7-6 | - | 13 | CASSLGGTDTQYF | TGTGCCAGCAGCTTGGGCGGCACAGATACGCAGTATTTT
- | TRBJ1-2 | TRBV29-1 | TRBD1 | 11 | CSYQTGDGYTF | TGCAGCTATCAGACAGGGGACGGCTACACCTTC
- | TRBJ1-1 | TRBV19 | - | 13 | CASHLRAGNEAFF | TGTGCCAGCCACCTCCGGGCAGGGAACGAAGCTTTCTTT
- | TRBJ1-5 | TRBV30 | - | 14 | CAWSVLGRNQPQHF | TGTGCCTGGAGTGTACTCGGGAGAAATCAGCCCCAGCATTTT
once | TRBJ1-5 | TRBV23-1 | TRBD1 | 20 | CASSQFFGTGGLYSNQPQHF | TGCGCCAGCAGTCAATTCTTTGGGACAGGGGGCCTATATAGCAATCAGCCCCAGCATTTT
- | TRBJ2-2 | TRBV6-5 | - | 12 | CASSWGEGELFF | TGTGCCAGCAGTTGGGGAGAAGGGGAGCTGTTTTTT
- | TRBJ2-7 | TRBV11-2 | - | 13 | CASSLAGVGEQYF | TGTGCCAGCAGCTTAGCGGGAGTGGGGGAGCAGTACTTC
once | TRBJ2-3 | TRBV28 | TRBD1 | 15 | CASNVPGQKTDTQYF | TGTGCCAGCAATGTTCCGGGACAGAAAACAGATACGCAGTATTTT
- | TRBJ2-1 | TRBV28 | - | 14 | CASSPRQGGGEQFF | TGTGCCAGCAGTCCCAGACAGGGAGGTGGTGAGCAGTTCTTC
- | TRBJ2-3 | TRBV7-6 | TRBD2 | 18 | CASSCGPGLALVTDTQYF | TGTGCCAGCAGCTGCGGTCCCGGACTAGCTCTCGTCACAGATACGCAGTATTTT
- | TRBJ2-2 | TRBV6-1 | - | 15 | CASSQIRDRAGELFF | TGTGCCAGCAGTCAAATCAGGGATCGGGCCGGGGAGCTGTTTTTT
- | TRBJ1-1 | TRBV5-1 | - | 15 | CASSSGAGLYTEAFF | TGCGCCAGCAGCTCGGGAGCTGGGTTGTACACTGAAGCTTTCTTT
- | TRBJ2-5 | TRBV21-1 | - | 14 | CASSPRQGKETQYF | TGTGCCAGCAGCCCTAGACAGGGAAAAGAGACCCAGTACTTC
- | TRBJ1-2 | TRBV10-3 | TRBD1 | 15 | CAISPGGRSQYGYTF | TGTGCCATCAGCCCAGGGGGTCGATCCCAATATGGCTACACCTTC
- | TRBJ2-2 | TRBV25-1 | TRBD1 | 15 | CASSGTGGLGGELFF | TGTGCCAGCAGTGGGACAGGGGGCCTGGGGGGGGAGCTGTTTTTT
- | TRBJ2-3 | TRBV29-1 | TRBD2 | 19 | CSPPGLAGGPRRPQDTQYF | TGCAGCCCTCCGGGACTAGCGGGAGGGCCGAGGCGTCCACAAGATACGCAGTATTTT
- | TRBJ1-1 | TRBV5-1 | - | 14 | CASSLIGENTEAFF | TGCGCCAGCAGCTTGATAGGAGAAAACACTGAAGCTTTCTTT
once | TRBJ1-4 | TRBV9 | - | 15 | CASSAPTRGREKLFF | TGTGCCAGCAGCGCACCAACCCGGGGGAGAGAAAAACTGTTTTTT
- | TRBJ2-7 | TRBV5-1 | TRBD1 | 16 | CASSAGQGLIAHEQYF | TGCGCCAGCAGCGCGGGACAGGGATTAATTGCCCACGAGCAGTACTTC
- | TRBJ1-2 | TRBV19 | TRBD1 | 14 | CASSIRDRLYGYTF | TGTGCCAGTAGTATCCGGGACAGGCTCTATGGCTACACCTTC
few | TRBJ1-5 | TRBV11-2 | TRBD1 | 16 | CASSPGRTGGNQPQHF | TGTGCCAGCAGCCCGGGGCGGACAGGGGGCAATCAGCCCCAGCATTTT
- | TRBJ2-7 | TRBV10-3 | TRBD2 | 16 | CAISGRLALGDYEQYF | TGTGCCATCAGTGGTCGACTAGCCCTAGGGGATTACGAGCAGTACTTC
- | TRBJ1-4 | TRBV9 | - | 13 | CASSVFRNEKLFF | TGTGCCAGCAGCGTATTCAGGAATGAAAAACTGTTTTTT
- | TRBJ2-7 | TRBV5-1 | - | 16 | CASSTNQQGVTYEQYF | TGCGCCAGCAGCACAAATCAACAGGGTGTCACCTACGAGCAGTACTTC
- | TRBJ1-2 | TRBV28 | TRBD1 | 12 | CASSWTGVGYTF | TGTGCCAGCAGTTGGACAGGGGTTGGCTACACCTTC
- | TRBJ2-3 | TRBV19 | - | 15 | CASSKQDGWTDTQYF | TGTGCCAGTAGTAAACAGGATGGGTGGACAGATACGCAGTATTTT
- | TRBJ2-3 | TRBV6-5 | TRBD2 | 15 | CASSYERGGTDTQYF | TGTGCCAGCAGTTACGAGCGGGGGGGCACAGATACGCAGTATTTT
- | TRBJ1-1 | TRBV19 | - | 15 | CASSMVGFMNTEAFF | TGTGCCAGTAGTATGGTCGGTTTCATGAACACTGAAGCTTTCTTT
- | TRBJ1-1 | TRBV11-2 | - | 13 | CASSLVWTAEAFF | TGTGCCAGCAGCTTAGTCTGGACAGCTGAAGCTTTCTTT
- | TRBJ2-1 | TRBV7-6 | TRBD2 | 19 | CASSPSGTSGRARFNEQFF | TGTGCCAGCAGCCCCTCCGGGACTAGCGGGAGGGCCAGGTTCAATGAGCAGTTCTTC
few | TRBJ1-5 | TRBV5-6 | - | 14 | CASSFTGKSQPQHF | TGTGCCAGCAGCTTTACAGGGAAGAGTCAGCCCCAGCATTTT